Below, 26 T cell receptor beta chains from the same sample are listed, as sequenced in a study of blood T cells in healthy people across ages. The second PCR ran 7 to 11 cycles with a sample-barcoded 5' primer and J-beta primers. TCRdb used MiXCR to reprocess the 5' RACE reads, holding one entry per CDR3 protein. The sample carries over 1.5 million distinct CDR3 sequences, about 50% recorded once. Material for sequencing was blood. The receptors stem from a woman in her forties in good health.

This rearrangement joins TRBV6-2 or TRBV6-3 to TRBJ1-5; D unresolved. Trimming cost V 2 bases and J 6 bases, with 11 bases left between them. This CDR3 is 14 amino acids long. Germline V CDR1 and CDR2: MNHEY, SVGEGT. This CDR3 reads CASSYAALGQPQHF. In nucleotides, the CDR3 is TGTGCCAGCAGTTACGCGGCACTGGGTCAGCCCCAGCATTTT.

V usage is TRBV7-2 and J usage is TRBJ1-1; 8 bases align to TRBD1. V shed 6 bases, J shed 4 bases, and the junction held 10 bases outside the gene matches. Germline assignment: CDR1 SGHTA and CDR2 FQGNSA. The CDR3 runs 15 residues. The CDR3 region is CASRGRGPMTTEAFF. DNA for the CDR3: TGTGCCAGCAGGGGCAGGGGGCCGATGACCACTGAAGCTTTCTTT.

The chain has TRBV27 and TRBJ2-7; 11 bases align to TRBD2. CDR3 size: 15 residues. The V and J ends lost 5 bases and 3 bases, in that order; junction bases with no gene match: 6. The V gene's germline CDR1 is MNHEY and CDR2 SMNVEV (reference sequence). In DNA, the CDR3 is TGTGCCAGCAGTACTTTGACTAGCGGGGACTACGAGCAGTACTTC. Amino acids: CASSTLTSGDYEQYF.

The CDR3 here is CASSRWVQVAGSGANVLTF. CDR3 DNA: TGTGCCAGCAGTCGATGGGTACAGGTGGCTGGCTCTGGGGCCAACGTCCTGACTTTC. V gene TRBV6-1 combines with J gene TRBJ2-6; TRBD1 might be the D (5 bases). The V gene lost 5 bases and the J gene lost 0 bases, with 20 bases spanning the gap. There are 19 residues in the CDR3. Germline CDR1 reads MNHNS; CDR2 reads SASEGT.

This rearrangement joins TRBV9 to TRBJ2-1, with 8 bases matching TRBD1. CDR3 length: 15 residues. Trimming cost V 5 bases and J 4 bases; bases outside gene matches: 8. Germline CDR1 reads SGDLS; CDR2 reads YYNGEE. The CDR3 sequence: CASSIGQGRYNEQFF. The CDR3, as DNA: TGTGCCAGCAGTATTGGACAGGGACGGTACAATGAGCAGTTCTTC.

V usage is TRBV6-5 and J usage is TRBJ2-7; D might be TRBD1 or TRBD2, each matching 5 bases. Germline CDR1 MNHEY, CDR2 SVGAGI. This CDR3 spans 15 amino acids. The ends were cut back, 5 bases at V and 2 bases at J, with 16 bases in the middle. CDR3 DNA: TGTGCCAGCAGTACGGACGGAAGAGGGGCCTACGAGCAGTACTTC. It encodes CASSTDGRGAYEQYF.

V gene TRBV6-4 combines with J gene TRBJ2-1; TRBD1 or TRBD2 may be the D gene (5 bases each). The CDR3 spans 15 residues. V shed 6 bases and J shed 0 bases, with 12 bases lying between them. CDR1 is MRHNA, CDR2 SNTAGT, per germline. The CDR3 DNA reads as TGTGCCAGCAGCCGGGACCAAAGCTCCTACAATGAGCAGTTCTTC. Its translation is CASSRDQSSYNEQFF.

The count of this clonotype is one. The CDR3 DNA is TGTGCCAGCAGCTCGTTTCGAGCGCACCGGGACGGGCCCTACGAGCAGTACTTC. Its protein product is CASSSFRAHRDGPYEQYF. The chain links TRBV12-3 or TRBV12-4 to TRBJ2-7; the D gene could be TRBD1 or TRBD2 (5 bases each). V was pared by 6 bases and J by 2 bases, with 26 bases between. The CDR3 totals 18 residues.

Here the CDR3 reads CSGGEASGSPLHF. The DNA of the CDR3 is TGCAGTGGGGGTGAGGCAAGCGGTTCACCCCTCCACTTT. The chain employs TRBV20-1 and TRBJ1-6, with D unresolved. Deletions cut 7 bases from V and 9 bases from J, with 16 bases between. The CDR3 totals 13 residues. Germline V gives CDR1 DFQATT, CDR2 SNEGSKA (reference sequence).

The genes are TRBV6-6 and TRBJ1-6; 8 bases fit TRBD1. The CDR3 is 17 residues long. Trimming removed 6 bases from V and 3 bases from J; junction bases left unmatched: 10. Germline CDR1 reads MNHNY; CDR2 reads SVGAGI (reference sequence). The CDR3 region has the DNA TGTGCCAGCAGGGATATACAGGGGGAGAACTATAATTCACCCCTCCACTTT. This gives the protein CASRDIQGENYNSPLHF.

The J gene is TRBJ2-5, the V gene TRBV6-1; 7 bases align to TRBD1. Germline V gene lookup returns CDR1 MNHNS and CDR2 SASEGT. The V and J ends lost 2 bases and 4 bases, in that order; junction bases with no gene match: 7. The CDR3 consists of 15 residues. The CDR3 loop is CASSERGPLRETQYF. The CDR3 DNA reads as TGTGCCAGCAGTGAAAGGGGGCCCCTGAGAGAGACCCAGTACTTC.

The rearrangement links TRBV2 to TRBJ1-2, with 8 bases that match TRBD1. This CDR3 is 15 amino acids long. With V trimmed by 8 bases and J by 5 bases, 13 bases remained unmatched. CDR1 SNHLY and CDR2 FYNNEI come from the germline V gene. CDR3 sequence reads: CASPRRQGAFYGYTF. CDR3 nucleotide sequence: TGTGCCAGCCCAAGGCGGCAGGGGGCCTTTTATGGCTACACCTTC.

The chain combines TRBV7-9 with TRBJ2-1, with a possible D match to TRBD1 (6 bases). CDR1 and CDR2 (germline): SEHNR, FQNEAQ (reference sequence). V dropped 0 bases and J dropped 7 bases, with 19 bases sitting between them. There are 17 residues in the CDR3. The chain's CDR3 is CASSLAGAPSPRNEQFF. CDR3 coding DNA: TGTGCCAGCAGCTTAGCGGGGGCGCCCTCTCCACGAAATGAGCAGTTCTTC. Drawing the rest from reference TRBV7-9 and TRBJ2-1, the complete variable domain is DTGVSQNPRHKITKRGQNVTFRCDPISEHNRLYWYRQTLGQGPEFLTYFQNEAQLEKSRLLSDRFSAERPKGSFSTLEIQRTEQGDSAMYLCASSLAGAPSPRNEQFFGPGTRLTVL.

This clonotype was seen a handful of times. This chain connects TRBV20-1 to TRBJ2-1; 8 positions match TRBD1. With V trimmed by 8 bases and J by 4 bases, 7 bases remained unmatched. The germline gives CDR1 DFQATT, CDR2 SNEGSKA (reference sequence). The CDR3 has 13 amino acids. This CDR3 reads CSPIGTGYNEQFF. The CDR3 nucleotides read TGCAGTCCCATCGGGACAGGATACAATGAGCAGTTCTTC.

The chain couples TRBV28 to TRBJ1-4; D remains unclear. Trimming removed 4 bases at V and 0 bases at J, with 3 bases between. Looked up from germline, CDR1 is MDHEN and CDR2 is SYDVKM. The CDR3 extends over 13 amino acids. The DNA of the CDR3 is TGTGCCAGCAGTTATGCAACTAATGAAAAACTGTTTTTT. Translated, it gives CASSYATNEKLFF.

The chain combines TRBV20-1 with TRBJ2-1; 8 positions match TRBD1. Gene TRBJ2-7 matches the end of the DNA better, so the J call may be wrong. CDR1 is DFQATT and CDR2 is SNEGSKA in the germline V gene (reference sequence). This CDR3 has 23 amino acids. The CDR3 loop is CSARDWFGLWKDRDRLDYNEQYF. CDR3 bases: TGCAGTGCTAGAGATTGGTTTGGCTTATGGAAGGACAGGGACCGTTTGGATTACAATGAGCAGTACTTC.

The J gene is TRBJ2-3, the V gene TRBV15, with TRBD1 identical over 8 bases. The germline CDR1 and CDR2 sequences are LNHNV and YYDKDF (reference sequence). The V and J ends lost 6 bases and 2 bases, in that order; junction bases with no gene match: 10. The CDR3 runs to 16 residues. The chain's CDR3 is CATRKSGQAHTDTQYF. The CDR3 DNA follows: TGTGCCACCAGGAAGTCGGGACAGGCCCACACAGATACGCAGTATTTT.

This clonotype showed up just once. The chain uses TRBV20-1 and TRBJ1-5, with 7 bases identical to TRBD1. Germline CDR1 DFQATT, CDR2 SNEGSKA (reference sequence). The CDR3 is 13 amino acids. After removal of 3 bases from V and 6 bases from J, the junction contained 5 bases not matched to a gene. The CDR3 coding sequence is TGCAGTGCTAGCGGGGACAGTCCTCAGCCCCAGCATTTT. Translating gives CSASGDSPQPQHF.

The rearrangement uses TRBV7-2 and TRBJ1-2; no clear D. Germline-derived CDR1 and CDR2 are SGHTA and FQGNSA. The CDR3 consists of 16 residues. Between the trimmed V and J ends, which lost 1 base and 5 bases, there was a span of 17 bases. The CDR3 region is CASSLVTDLKYYGYTF. As DNA, the CDR3 is TGTGCCAGCAGCTTAGTAACGGATTTAAAGTATTATGGCTACACCTTC.

This clonotype was observed at least ten times. This chain uses TRBV11-2 with TRBJ1-2, with TRBD1 identical over 7 bases. V dropped 5 bases and J dropped 7; count of bases not matched to a gene: 10. This CDR3 region has 14 residues. From germline, CDR1 is SGHAT and CDR2 FQNNGV. The chain's CDR3 is CASSPTTGYSGYTF. The CDR3 nucleotides are TGTGCCAGCAGCCCGACGACAGGGTACTCTGGCTACACCTTC.

The genes are TRBV13 and TRBJ2-5; D is unresolved. The DNA end is a closer match to TRBJ2-7, so the J assignment may be wrong. The CDR3 covers 14 residues. Germline loops: CDR1 PRHDT, CDR2 FYEKMQ (reference sequence). CDR3: CASSLGTQGYEQYF. The CDR3 DNA is TGTGCCAGCAGCTTAGGGACACAAGGTTACGAGCAGTACTTC.

The V call is TRBV5-1, the J call TRBJ2-5; D not certain. The CDR3 runs 12 residues. V shed 2 bases and J shed 6 bases, with 8 bases lying between them. Per germline, CDR1 SGHRS and CDR2 YFSETQ. CDR3 nucleotide sequence: TGCGCCAGCAGCTTTAACAGACAGACCCAGTACTTC. Translating gives CASSFNRQTQYF. Combining the CDR3 with reference TRBV5-1 and TRBJ2-5 gives the whole variable domain KAGVTQTPRYLIKTRGQQVTLSCSPISGHRSVSWYQQTPGQGLQFLFEYFSETQRNKGNFPGRFSGRQFSNSRSEMNVSTLELGDSALYLCASSFNRQTQYFGPGTRLLVL.

The CDR3 region is CASSWTSGGQADTQYF. The DNA of the CDR3 is TGTGCCAGCAGTTGGACTAGCGGGGGGCAAGCAGATACGCAGTATTTT. The chain has TRBV27 and TRBJ2-3, with 14 bases matching TRBD2. In germline, CDR1 is MNHEY, CDR2 SMNVEV (reference sequence). Unmatched junction bases numbered 4, after V lost 4 bases and J lost 4 bases. The CDR3 totals 16 residues.

This clonotype has a handful of counts. V and J are TRBV9 and TRBJ2-5; D is unresolved. The V gene's germline CDR1 is SGDLS and CDR2 YYNGEE. Trimming stripped 3 bases from V and 2 bases from J, with 8 bases between. The CDR3 is made up of 13 amino acids. This CDR3 reads CASSAQAQETQYF. The CDR3, as DNA: TGTGCCAGCAGCGCTCAGGCACAAGAGACCCAGTACTTC.

This clonotype was seen more than once but under ten times. J is TRBJ2-7 and V is TRBV7-9; D perhaps matches TRBD1 (6 bases). The germline V and J ends were trimmed by 3 bases and 0 bases, with 12 bases remaining between them. Germline CDR1 is SEHNR and CDR2 is FQNEAQ (reference sequence). This CDR3 region has 15 residues. CDR3 protein: CASSFRQDSSYEQYF. CDR3 coding DNA: TGTGCCAGCAGCTTTCGACAGGATAGCTCCTACGAGCAGTACTTC.

This clonotype was counted a few times. The chain uses TRBV28 and TRBJ2-1, with 7 bases matching TRBD1. CDR3 length: 16 residues. The germline gives CDR1 MDHEN, CDR2 SYDVKM. Trimming at V came to 6 bases and at J to 2 bases, leaving 10 bases not matched to a gene. The CDR3: CASSQVQGITYNEQFF. Here the CDR3 DNA reads TGTGCCAGCAGCCAAGTACAGGGGATCACCTACAATGAGCAGTTCTTC. Together with reference TRBV28 and TRBJ2-1, the CDR3 gives the full variable domain: DVKVTQSSRYLVKRTGEKVFLECVQDMDHENMFWYRQDPGLGLRLIYFSYDVKMKEKGDIPEGYSVSREKKERFSLILESASTNQTSMYLCASSQVQGITYNEQFFGPGTRLTVL.